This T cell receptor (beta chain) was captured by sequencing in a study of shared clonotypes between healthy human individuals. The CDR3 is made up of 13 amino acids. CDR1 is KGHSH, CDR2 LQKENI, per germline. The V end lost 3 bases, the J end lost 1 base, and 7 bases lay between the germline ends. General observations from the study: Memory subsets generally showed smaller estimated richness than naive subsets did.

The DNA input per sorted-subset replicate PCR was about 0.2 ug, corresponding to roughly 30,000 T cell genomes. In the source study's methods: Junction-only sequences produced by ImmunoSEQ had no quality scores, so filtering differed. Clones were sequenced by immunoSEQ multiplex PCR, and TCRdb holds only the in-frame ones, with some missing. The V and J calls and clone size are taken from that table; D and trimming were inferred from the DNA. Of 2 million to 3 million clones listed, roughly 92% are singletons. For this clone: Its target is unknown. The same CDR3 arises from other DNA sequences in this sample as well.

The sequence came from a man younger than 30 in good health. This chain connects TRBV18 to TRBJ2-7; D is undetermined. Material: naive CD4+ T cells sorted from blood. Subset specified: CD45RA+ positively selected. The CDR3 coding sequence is TGTGCCAGCTCACCTCTGGGGTCCTACGAGCAGTACTTC. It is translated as CASSPLGSYEQYF.